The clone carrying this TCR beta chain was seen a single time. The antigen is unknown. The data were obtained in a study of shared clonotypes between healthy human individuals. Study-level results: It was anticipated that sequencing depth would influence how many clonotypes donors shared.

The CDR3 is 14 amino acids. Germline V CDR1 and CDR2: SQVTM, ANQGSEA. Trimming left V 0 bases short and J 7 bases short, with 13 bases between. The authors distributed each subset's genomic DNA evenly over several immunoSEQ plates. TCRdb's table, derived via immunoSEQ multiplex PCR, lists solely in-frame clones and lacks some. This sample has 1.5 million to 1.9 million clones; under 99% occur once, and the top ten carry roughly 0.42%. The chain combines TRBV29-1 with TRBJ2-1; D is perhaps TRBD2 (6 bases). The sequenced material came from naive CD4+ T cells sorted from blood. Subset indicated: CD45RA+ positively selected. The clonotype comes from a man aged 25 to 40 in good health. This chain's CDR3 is CSVEDSGVGNEQFF. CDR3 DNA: TGCAGCGTTGAAGATTCGGGGGTGGGGAATGAGCAGTTCTTC.